The 32 T cell receptor beta chains in this list originate from one sample, sequenced in a study of blood T cell repertoires in COVID-19. Using immunoSEQ multiplex PCR, the repertoire was profiled, and TCRdb retains in-frame clones only, with some absent. The table has some 150,000 clones, around 84% seen once; the top ten hold 35% to 40%. The sample was peripheral blood. These receptors came from a human donor in a cohort sampled during active COVID-19.

This chain connects TRBV5-6 to TRBJ1-2, with 8 positions matching TRBD1. This CDR3 region has 15 residues. The junction had 8 bases not matched to a gene; V was cut back by 0 bases and J by 7 bases. Looked up from germline, CDR1 is SGHDT and CDR2 is YYEEEE. CDR3 nucleotides: TGTGCCAGCAGCTTGGAGGGCAGGGGGCGGTTTGGCTACACCTTC. It encodes CASSLEGRGRFGYTF.

The J gene is TRBJ1-3, the V gene TRBV5-1; D remains ambiguous. The CDR3 covers 16 residues. V shed 2 bases and J shed 3 bases, with 15 bases lying between them. From germline, CDR1 is SGHRS and CDR2 YFSETQ. The CDR3 DNA reads as TGCGCCAGCAGCTTAGAGGGAGTTGGCCATGGAAACACCATATATTTT. Protein product: CASSLEGVGHGNTIYF.

J is TRBJ1-6 and V is TRBV19; D is unclear. V shed 5 bases and J shed 8 bases, with 7 bases lying between them. The length of the CDR3 is 12 residues. CDR1 and CDR2 (germline): LNHDA, SQIVND (reference sequence). CDR3 residues: CASSYPDSPLHF. In DNA, the CDR3 is TGTGCCAGTAGTTACCCGGATTCACCCCTCCACTTT.

J is TRBJ2-7 and V is TRBV25-1; D remains unclear. Germline CDR1 is MGHDK and CDR2 is SYGVNS. The V end was cut by 2 bases, the J end by 0 bases, with 5 bases between. This CDR3 region has 13 residues. The CDR3 coding sequence is TGTGCCAGCAGTGAACAGGTCTCCTACGAGCAGTACTTC. Translation gives CASSEQVSYEQYF.

The chain couples TRBV28 to TRBJ2-2; D gene uncertain. The CDR3 is 13 residues long. With 5 bases removed from V and 7 bases from J, the gap between germline ends came to 11 bases. Germline V lookup: CDR1 MDHEN, CDR2 SYDVKM. The CDR3 sequence is CASSPSVDGELFF. DNA of the CDR3: TGTGCCAGCAGTCCCTCGGTAGACGGGGAGCTGTTTTTT.

The chain couples TRBV5-8 to TRBJ2-2, with TRBD1 matching 8 bases. J gave up 5 bases and V 0 bases, and 3 bases lay outside the gene matches. Germline V gene data show CDR1 as SGHTS and CDR2 as YDEGEE. There are 15 residues in the CDR3. Here the CDR3 DNA reads TGTGCCAGCAGCTTGGGGGGACAGGTGACCGGGGAGCTGTTTTTT. Translated: CASSLGGQVTGELFF.

The V call is TRBV24-1, the J call TRBJ2-7; no clear D. The ends were cut back, 5 bases at V and 3 bases at J, with 7 bases in the middle. Germline CDR1 and CDR2: KGHDR and SFDVKD. CDR3 length equals 12 residues. CDR3 residues: CATSGADYEQYF. CDR3 DNA sequence: TGTGCCACCAGTGGGGCTGACTACGAGCAGTACTTC.

This clone was observed a single time. The V gene is TRBV9, the J gene TRBJ1-3; D unclear. In germline, CDR1 is SGDLS, CDR2 YYNGEE. The CDR3 extends over 15 amino acids. Trimming took off 4 bases at V and 4 bases at J, with 15 bases between the two ends. Here the CDR3 DNA reads TGTGCCAGCAGCCCTACCCCGGCGGAAGGAAACACCATATATTTT. It encodes CASSPTPAEGNTIYF.

The J gene is TRBJ1-2, the V gene TRBV9, with 7 bases matching TRBD1. Germline V CDR1 and CDR2: SGDLS, YYNGEE. CDR3 size: 17 residues. V lost 8 bases to trimming and J lost 4 bases; unmatched junction nucleotides: 20. Written as DNA, the CDR3 is TGTGCCAGTTCCTCAGGGCGGTCCCCGACAGGGATCTATGGCTACACCTTC. Its protein is CASSSGRSPTGIYGYTF.

V is TRBV10-3 and J is TRBJ1-4; D is perhaps TRBD1 (6 bases). This CDR3 has 16 amino acids. V was trimmed by 6 bases and J by 3 bases, leaving 17 bases between them. In germline, CDR1 is ENHRY, CDR2 SYGVKD. The CDR3 coding sequence is TGTGCCATCAGCTACCACAGGGCGGAATCTAATGAAAAACTGTTTTTT. This codes for CAISYHRAESNEKLFF.

CDR3 sequence: CASSRQSYNEQFF. The CDR3 DNA reads as TGTGCCAGCAGCAGACAGTCCTACAATGAGCAGTTCTTC. The gene calls are TRBV5-4 and TRBJ2-1; TRBD1 is a possible D gene (5 bases). Trimming removed 4 bases from V and 1 base from J, with 6 bases in between. This CDR3 comprises 13 residues. CDR1 is SGHNT and CDR2 is YYREEE in the germline V gene (reference sequence).

The CDR3 coding sequence is TGTGCCAGCAGTCCACCGACAGGGCTAGCCAAAAACATTCAGTACTTC. Its protein is CASSPPTGLAKNIQYF. J is TRBJ2-4 and V is TRBV27; 7 bases are a match to TRBD1. Germline assignment: CDR1 MNHEY and CDR2 SMNVEV (reference sequence). The V segment lost 5 bases and the J segment 0 bases; nucleotides outside the gene matches: 7. This CDR3 is 16 amino acids long.

The rearrangement joins TRBV11-3 to TRBJ1-2, with 9 bases aligning to TRBD1. Germline values: CDR1 SGHNT, CDR2 YENEEA. This CDR3 region has 13 residues. J was trimmed by 8 bases and V by 5 bases; bases with no gene match: 6. As DNA, the CDR3 is TGTGCCAGCAGCCCCGGGACAGGGCAAGGCTACACCTTC. Translation: CASSPGTGQGYTF. Drawing the rest from reference TRBV11-3 and TRBJ1-2, the complete variable domain is EAGVVQSPRYKIIEKKQPVAFWCNPISGHNTLYWYLQNLGQGPELLIRYENEEAVDDSQLPKDRFSAERLKGVDSTLKIQPAELGDSAVYLCASSPGTGQGYTFGSGTRLTVV.

This chain links TRBV11-3 with TRBJ1-1; TRBD1 matches 7 bases. This CDR3 region has 14 residues. The germline CDR1 and CDR2 sequences are SGHNT and YENEEA. With 5 bases clipped from V and 1 base from J, the junction kept 4 bases outside the gene matches. The CDR3 loop is CASSARTGNTEAFF. CDR3 nucleotides: TGTGCCAGCAGCGCTCGGACAGGGAACACTGAAGCTTTCTTT.

V is TRBV29-1 and J is TRBJ2-1; TRBD1 is a possible D gene (6 bases). CDR3 size: 12 residues. CDR1 SQVTM and CDR2 ANQGSEA come from the germline V gene. Deletions cut 2 bases from V and 6 bases from J, with 8 bases between. Here the CDR3 DNA reads TGCAGCGTTGAACGAGGGGGCAATGAGCAGTTCTTC. It specifies CSVERGGNEQFF.

This clone appeared once. The chain uses TRBV10-3 and TRBJ2-5, with 7 bases matching TRBD2. The length of the CDR3 is 12 residues. V was pared by 6 bases and J by 3 bases, with 1 base of the junction left unmatched. The germline CDR1 and CDR2 sequences are ENHRY and SYGVKD. The CDR3 DNA is TGTGCCATCAGGGGGACTAAAGAGACCCAGTACTTC. Its protein is CAIRGTKETQYF.

This clone has just a few counts. The J gene is TRBJ1-5, the V gene TRBV4-1, with 7 bases matching TRBD1. The CDR3 runs to 15 residues. The V segment lost 1 base and the J segment 4 bases; nucleotides outside the gene matches: 4. Per germline, CDR1 MGHRA and CDR2 YSYEKL. For the CDR3, the DNA is TGCGCCAGCAGCCAAGGGGGGACAGTTAATCAGCCCCAGCATTTT. This encodes CASSQGGTVNQPQHF.

As for this clone: At one boundary the junction diverges from the germline segment, which might be a read error. This chain connects TRBV28 to TRBJ1-2; maybe TRBD1 (6 bases). Germline V gives CDR1 MDHEN, CDR2 SYDVKM. The CDR3 is 16 residues long. Here the CDR3 DNA reads TGTGCCAGCCGTTTCCGGGACAACCGATCCCCCTATGGCTACACCTTC. Translated: CASRFRDNRSPYGYTF.

This chain connects TRBV27 to TRBJ2-7; 10 bases line up with TRBD1. Trimming took 0 bases from V and 1 from J; bases not matched to a gene: 12. CDR1 MNHEY and CDR2 SMNVEV come from the germline V gene (reference sequence). CDR3 length: 19 residues. Written as DNA, the CDR3 is TGTGCCAGCAGTTTATCGTTTTTGTTAGGGGACAGGGGTTCCTACGAGCAGTACTTC. Its protein is CASSLSFLLGDRGSYEQYF.

The chain is built from TRBV5-1 and TRBJ2-1; TRBD1 matches at 10 bases. CDR1 SGHRS and CDR2 YFSETQ come from the germline V gene. The CDR3 has 13 residues. The V and J ends lost 3 bases and 7 bases, in that order; junction bases with no gene match: 1. In nucleotides, the CDR3 is TGCGCCAGCAGCTGGGACAGGGGAAATGAGCAGTTCTTC. Its translation: CASSWDRGNEQFF.

The chain recombines TRBV3-1 (or the pseudogene TRBV3-2) with TRBJ1-2; possible D gene TRBD1, 5 bases. Germline V CDR1 and CDR2: LGHDT, YNNKEL (reference sequence). V lost 0 bases, J lost 2 bases, and 13 bases lay in between. This CDR3 region has 16 residues. The CDR3 DNA reads as TGTGCCAGCAGCCAAGATGGAGGGGTCGGCAACTATGGCTACACCTTC. Translated: CASSQDGGVGNYGYTF.

The chain couples TRBV9 to TRBJ2-5; TRBD1 is a possible D gene (5 bases). Trimming took off 5 bases at V and 5 bases at J, with 10 bases between the two ends. The germline CDR1 and CDR2 sequences are SGDLS and YYNGEE. The CDR3 totals 12 residues. The CDR3 DNA is TGTGCCAGCAGGGGGCAGAGGGAGACCCAGTACTTC. Its protein product is CASRGQRETQYF.

This sequence joins TRBV28 and TRBJ2-1; weak D call: TRBD1 (6 bases). Germline CDR1 MDHEN, CDR2 SYDVKM. The CDR3 has 16 residues. V lost 5 bases and J lost 6, with 20 bases in between. The CDR3 DNA is TGTGCCAGCAGTCGCCGCTTAGGGGGACCACGCAATGAGCAGTTCTTC. Protein product: CASSRRLGGPRNEQFF.

The chain couples TRBV27 to TRBJ2-5; possible D gene TRBD1, 5 bases. Germline CDR1 MNHEY, CDR2 SMNVEV (reference sequence). The length of the CDR3 is 16 residues. V lost 0 bases and J 2 bases, leaving 13 bases between the germline ends. The CDR3 sequence is CASSLSAPPGQETQYF. The CDR3 nucleotides are TGTGCCAGCAGTTTATCAGCCCCCCCAGGGCAAGAGACCCAGTACTTC.

This sequence joins TRBV12-3 or TRBV12-4 and TRBJ2-7; possible D gene TRBD1, 5 bases. The CDR3 spans 13 residues. V was pared by 4 bases and J by 6 bases, with 13 bases between. The chain's CDR3 is CASSSQGRIEQYF. For the CDR3, the DNA is TGTGCCAGCAGTTCGCAGGGTAGGATCGAGCAGTACTTC.

This clone was picked up a small number of times. The rearrangement links TRBV12-3 or TRBV12-4 to TRBJ1-5, with TRBD1 as a possible D gene (6 bases). This CDR3 has 13 residues. Between the trimmed V and J ends, which lost 5 bases and 6 bases, there was a span of 11 bases. The DNA of the CDR3 is TGTGCCAGCAGTCCAGGGGAACCTCAGCCCCAGCATTTT. This translates into CASSPGEPQPQHF.

The genes are TRBV24-1 and TRBJ2-7; 10 bases fit TRBD1. CDR1 and CDR2 (germline): KGHDR, SFDVKD. This CDR3 is 13 amino acids long. J gave up 5 bases and V 7 bases, and 4 bases lay outside the gene matches. CDR3 protein: CATRGTGEHEQYF. Written as DNA, the CDR3 is TGTGCCACCAGGGGGACAGGGGAGCACGAGCAGTACTTC.

This clone was detected once. The V call is TRBV2, the J call TRBJ2-5; possible D gene TRBD2, 5 bases. Per germline, CDR1 SNHLY and CDR2 FYNNEI. The CDR3 consists of 12 residues. Trimming removed 5 bases from V and 5 bases from J, with 9 bases in between. The CDR3 DNA is TGTGCCAGCAGTTTCGGGGTTGAGACCCAGTACTTC. It translates to CASSFGVETQYF.

The chain employs TRBV5-6 and TRBJ1-2; D uncertain. Trimming stripped 0 bases from V and 8 bases from J, with 14 bases between. The germline gives CDR1 SGHDT, CDR2 YYEEEE. CDR3 length: 14 amino acids. The CDR3 protein is CASSLGEVPGGYTF. In DNA form, the CDR3 reads TGTGCCAGCAGCTTGGGTGAGGTCCCGGGAGGCTACACCTTC. Using reference TRBV5-6 and TRBJ1-2 for the parts outside the CDR3, the full variable domain is DAGVTQSPTHLIKTRGQQVTLRCSPKSGHDTVSWYQQALGQGPQFIFQYYEEEERQRGNFPDRFSGHQFPNYSSELNVNALLLGDSALYLCASSLGEVPGGYTFGSGTRLTVV.

The V and J genes are TRBV4-3 and TRBJ2-7; a possible D gene is TRBD2 (5 bases). The CDR3 contains 14 residues. Looked up from germline, CDR1 is LGHNA and CDR2 is YSLEER. The ends were cut back, 4 bases at V and 0 bases at J, with 10 bases in the middle. The CDR3 is CASSPSGSSYEQYF. In DNA form, the CDR3 reads TGCGCCAGCAGCCCGAGCGGCTCCTCCTACGAGCAGTACTTC.

This clone was observed a handful of times. The V and J genes are TRBV18 and TRBJ2-5; no firm D call. This CDR3 has 12 amino acids. CDR1 is KGHSH, CDR2 LQKENI, per germline. The V end was cut by 3 bases, the J end by 5 bases, with 7 bases between. Here the CDR3 reads CASSPVVETQYF. As DNA, the CDR3 is TGTGCCAGCTCACCTGTCGTTGAGACCCAGTACTTC.

DNA for the CDR3: TGTGCCAGCAGCCAGGGGACAGGGGGCTACGGCTACACCTTC. Protein sequence: CASSQGTGGYGYTF. V usage is TRBV28 and J usage is TRBJ1-2; 12 bases line up with TRBD1. Trimming at V came to 6 bases and at J to 8 bases, leaving 7 bases not matched to a gene. Germline V CDR1 and CDR2: MDHEN, SYDVKM. The CDR3 is 14 amino acids.